This T cell receptor (beta chain) was recovered during a study of blood T cell repertoires in COVID-19. Study information: Sites in the United States, Italy and Spain provided acute and convalescent COVID-19 samples. In each case, the material was cDNA or gDNA derived from T cells, B-cell-depleted T cells, or PBMCs.

The CDR3 spans 16 residues. As processed by the authors: The authors estimated nucleated cell counts from reference gene primer amplification. Produced via immunoSEQ multiplex PCR; TCRdb's table is partial and in-frame only. Clone size and the V and J calls come from that table; the DNA yielded D and trimming. The sample holds roughly 100,000 clones, around 74% seen once. The table lists this clone with a few counts. The sequencing sample was made of peripheral blood. The clonotype comes from an elderly woman with active or convalescent COVID-19. This chain connects TRBV21-1 to TRBJ1-1; TRBD1, the table's D call, lacks a check against the DNA. TRBV21-1 constitutes a pseudogene. The CDR3 region has the DNA TGTGCCAGCGGACGAAGGACAGGGGGTTTGAACACTGAAGCTTTCTTT. Residues: CASGRRTGGLNTEAFF.